A selection of T cell receptor beta chains follows, all from one sample in a study of blood T cell repertoires in COVID-19. The repertoire was sequenced with immunoSEQ multiplex PCR; TCRdb's copy has only in-frame clones and lacks some. The repertoire has about 100,000 clones, roughly 92% of them found once; the top ten carry more than 5%. Sequencing was performed on peripheral blood. The receptors were sampled from a man between 65 and 85 years old with acute or convalescent COVID-19. Each CDR3 is given with its conserved first and last residue. Each record gives: D gene, clone size, V gene, J gene, CDR3 DNA, CDR3 protein. D genes are given only for firm matches. Part of the rows lack a size; the others show once, few, many or a class for expanded clones.

D: -; size: -; V: TRBV14; J: TRBJ2-1; DNA: TGTGCCAGCAGCCAGTGGTTGGGCTATGAGCAGTTCTTC; CDR3: CASSQWLGYEQFF
D: TRBD1; size: -; V: TRBV4-1; J: TRBJ1-1; DNA: TGCGCCAGCAGCCTAATACAGGGGGCTGACACTGAAGCTTTCTTT; CDR3: CASSLIQGADTEAFF
D: TRBD2; size: -; V: TRBV2; J: TRBJ2-1; DNA: TGTGCCAGCAGGGGGCGGGAGACCTCCAATGGGCAGTTCTTC; CDR3: CASRGRETSNGQFF
D: TRBD2; size: -; V: TRBV7-2; J: TRBJ2-3; DNA: TGTGCCAGCAAACCCCAAGGACTAGCTGTAGATACGCAGTATTTT; CDR3: CASKPQGLAVDTQYF
D: -; size: -; V: TRBV28; J: TRBJ1-1; DNA: TGTGCCAGCAGTTTATCCTTGCTGAGTAAGAGGACTGAAGCTTTCTTT; CDR3: CASSLSLLSKRTEAFF
D: -; size: -; V: TRBV5-1; J: TRBJ1-1; DNA: TGCGCCAGCAGCTTGGATTGGGGCGCCGGAGTGAACACTGAAGCTTTCTTT; CDR3: CASSLDWGAGVNTEAFF
D: -; size: -; V: TRBV5-4; J: TRBJ1-3; DNA: TGTGCCAGCAGCTATGGAGCTGGAAACACCATATATTTT; CDR3: CASSYGAGNTIYF
D: TRBD1; size: -; V: TRBV6-5; J: TRBJ2-7; DNA: TGTGCCAGCAGTTACTCCGACAGGGTTGACTACGAGCAGTACTTC; CDR3: CASSYSDRVDYEQYF
D: -; size: -; V: TRBV7-9; J: TRBJ2-7; DNA: TGTGCCAGCAGCTCTCTAGCGAACAAGGGGAACGAGCAGTACTTC; CDR3: CASSSLANKGNEQYF
D: -; size: -; V: TRBV6-5; J: TRBJ2-1; DNA: TGTGCCAGCGCGGACGGGATAGCCTACAATGAGCAGTTCTTC; CDR3: CASADGIAYNEQFF
D: TRBD1; size: -; V: TRBV5-6; J: TRBJ2-7; DNA: TGTGCCAGCAGCCGTCAGGACAGGGCCCTCTACGAGCAGTACTTC; CDR3: CASSRQDRALYEQYF
D: -; size: -; V: TRBV9; J: TRBJ2-1; DNA: TGTGCCAGCAGCGTATCCGGACTATCCTACAATGAGCAGTTCTTC; CDR3: CASSVSGLSYNEQFF
D: TRBD2; size: -; V: TRBV30; J: TRBJ2-5; DNA: TGTGCCTGGAGTGTACTAGGTGGACTAGCGGAGGAGACCCAGTACTTC; CDR3: CAWSVLGGLAEETQYF
D: -; size: -; V: TRBV4-2; J: TRBJ1-1; DNA: TGTGCCAGCAGCCAAGACGATCCGGGAAACACTGAAGCTTTCTTT; CDR3: CASSQDDPGNTEAFF
D: -; size: -; V: TRBV6-2/TRBV6-3; J: TRBJ2-5; DNA: TGTGCCAGCAGTCAAACCCTAACTAGTCAAGAGACCCAGTACTTC; CDR3: CASSQTLTSQETQYF
D: TRBD1; size: -; V: TRBV19; J: TRBJ2-7; DNA: TGTGCCAGTTCATGGGACAGGGGGTACGAGCAGTACTTC; CDR3: CASSWDRGYEQYF
D: TRBD1; size: once; V: TRBV11-2; J: TRBJ1-2; DNA: TGTGCCAGCGGCACGACGGGACAGAACTATGGCTACACCTTC; CDR3: CASGTTGQNYGYTF
D: -; size: -; V: TRBV6-4; J: TRBJ2-3; DNA: TGTGCCAGCAGTTTTACAGGGTACGATACGCAGTATTTT; CDR3: CASSFTGYDTQYF
D: -; size: -; V: TRBV19; J: TRBJ1-4; DNA: TGTGCCAGCTCGGACTCGCTCACGCGGAGGGGAAAACTGTTTTTT; CDR3: CASSDSLTRRGKLFF
D: TRBD2; size: once; V: TRBV12-3/TRBV12-4; J: TRBJ2-1; DNA: TGTGCCAGCACTCAAGGGCGGGAGAAGCAATTCTTC; CDR3: CASTQGREKQFF
D: -; size: once; V: TRBV6-5; J: TRBJ1-4; DNA: TGTGCCAGCAGTTATCGGGAAAAACTGTTTTTT; CDR3: CASSYREKLFF
D: TRBD1; size: -; V: TRBV6-5; J: TRBJ1-6; DNA: TGTGCCAGCAGTTACTGGGACAGGGTTAATTCACCCCTCCACTTT; CDR3: CASSYWDRVNSPLHF
D: -; size: -; V: TRBV5-1; J: TRBJ1-4; DNA: TGCGCCAGCAGCGTAAGAGTTGCAACTAATGAAAAACTGTTTTTT; CDR3: CASSVRVATNEKLFF
D: -; size: -; V: TRBV12-3/TRBV12-4; J: TRBJ2-5; DNA: TGTGCCAGCAGTTTTACTACGGGAGAGACCCAGTACTTC; CDR3: CASSFTTGETQYF
D: -; size: -; V: TRBV5-4; J: TRBJ2-5; DNA: TGTGCCAGCAGCTTGGACTACCAAGAGACCCAGTACTTC; CDR3: CASSLDYQETQYF
D: -; size: -; V: TRBV6-5; J: TRBJ1-2; DNA: TGTGCCAGCAGCTACGCTACTCAAATCCTTCGCTACACCTTC; CDR3: CASSYATQILRYTF